This T cell receptor beta chain was documented in a study of blood T cell repertoires in COVID-19. Original methodology: Quantification of nucleated cells was approximated via reference gene primer amplification. The method was immunoSEQ multiplex PCR; TCRdb's version includes in-frame clones alone and lacks a portion of them. The D gene and trimming were derived from the DNA, and the V and J assignments and clone size from that table. The sample records 300,000 to 350,000 clones, 80% to 90% being singletons. V gave up 2 bases and J gave up 5 bases; unmatched junction bases: 8. This CDR3 region has 15 residues. Per the germline V gene, CDR1 is SGHRS and CDR2 is YFSETQ. In Cohort 3, a recovered donor had either two negative PCRs, clearance, or symptom resolution.

This TCR was recovered from a man aged 30 to 39 who had recovered from COVID-19. The chain couples TRBV5-1 to TRBJ2-3; 7 bases agree with TRBD1. Source material: PBMCs or T cells enriched from blood (not recorded which). The CDR3 region is CASSLGGPIKDTQYF. CDR3 coding DNA: TGCGCCAGCAGCTTAGGGGGCCCTATCAAAGATACGCAGTATTTT.